A selection of T cell receptor beta chains follows, all from one sample in a study of cytomegalovirus exposure and HLA in healthy donors. Repertoires were generated with immunoSEQ multiplex PCR, while TCRdb's copy carries only in-frame clones and drops some. The sample records under 200,000 clones, approximately 80% being singletons. The sequenced material came from PBMCs. The receptors stem from a woman aged 50 to 60 in good health and CMV-seropositive. The CDR3 runs from the conserved cysteine through the conserved F or W. Fields, in order: clone size, J gene, V gene, D gene, CDR3 protein, CDR3 DNA. The D gene is left open where the match is weak. Size tells how often a clone was seen (once, few, many) or the class of an expanded clone, and some rows leave it out.

size: -; J: TRBJ1-5; V: TRBV6-6; D: -; CDR3: CASSYRGPNQPQHF; DNA: TGTGCCAGCAGTTACAGGGGCCCCAATCAGCCCCAGCATTTT
size: -; J: TRBJ2-7; V: TRBV18; D: TRBD1; CDR3: CASSRDRGVTGVEQYF; DNA: TGTGCCAGCTCACGTGACAGGGGTGTGACGGGAGTCGAGCAGTACTTC
size: -; J: TRBJ2-4; V: TRBV5-6; D: -; CDR3: CASSRSRDNKNSQYF; DNA: TGTGCCAGCAGCCGCTCCCGGGACAACAAAAACAGTCAGTACTTC
size: -; J: TRBJ1-2; V: TRBV5-1; D: -; CDR3: CASSSTFSSYGYTF; DNA: TGCGCCAGCAGCTCGACATTCTCCTCCTATGGCTACACCTTC
size: -; J: TRBJ1-2; V: TRBV27; D: -; CDR3: CASSSTTGIGIYGYTF; DNA: TGTGCCAGCAGTTCGACCACAGGGATTGGGATATATGGCTACACCTTC
size: -; J: TRBJ1-4; V: TRBV6-6; D: TRBD1; CDR3: CASREQGLDEKLFF; DNA: TGTGCCAGCAGAGAACAGGGGCTGGATGAAAAACTGTTTTTT
size: -; J: TRBJ2-7; V: TRBV5-4; D: TRBD2; CDR3: CASSLGGNSGAYEQYF; DNA: TGTGCCAGCAGCTTGGGCGGTAATAGCGGGGCCTACGAGCAGTACTTC
size: -; J: TRBJ1-5; V: TRBV27; D: -; CDR3: CASSLLASNQPQHF; DNA: TGTGCCAGCAGTTTACTGGCCAGCAATCAGCCCCAGCATTTT
size: -; J: TRBJ2-4; V: TRBV2; D: -; CDR3: CASTGSTGKNIQYF; DNA: TGTGCCAGCACTGGGAGTACTGGCAAAAACATTCAGTACTTC
size: -; J: TRBJ2-5; V: TRBV7-7; D: TRBD1; CDR3: CASSLGDSTFQETQYF; DNA: TGTGCTAGCAGCTTAGGGGACAGTACCTTCCAAGAGACCCAGTACTTC
size: -; J: TRBJ1-1; V: TRBV6-6; D: -; CDR3: CASSYETPYTEAFF; DNA: TGTGCCAGCAGTTACGAGACTCCGTACACTGAAGCTTTCTTT
size: -; J: TRBJ1-2; V: TRBV11-1; D: -; CDR3: CASSTREQPALSF; DNA: TGTGCCAGCAGCACCCGGGAACAGCCGGCTCTATCCTTC
size: -; J: TRBJ2-7; V: TRBV30; D: -; CDR3: CAWTPGEPYEQYF; DNA: TGTGCCTGGACCCCAGGGGAACCCTACGAGCAGTACTTC
size: -; J: TRBJ1-4; V: TRBV5-8; D: TRBD1; CDR3: CASSLGQGVATNEKLFF; DNA: TGTGCCAGCAGCTTGGGCCAGGGGGTCGCAACTAATGAAAAACTGTTTTTT
size: -; J: TRBJ2-2; V: TRBV10-3; D: TRBD1; CDR3: CAISERQGANTGELFF; DNA: TGTGCCATCAGTGAGCGACAGGGGGCGAACACCGGGGAGCTGTTTTTT
size: -; J: TRBJ2-7; V: TRBV2; D: TRBD2; CDR3: CASSDPTSGTYEQYF; DNA: TGTGCCAGCAGTGATCCCACTAGCGGAACCTACGAGCAGTACTTC
size: few; J: TRBJ1-5; V: TRBV28; D: -; CDR3: CASATGNQPQHF; DNA: TGTGCCAGCGCGACAGGCAATCAGCCCCAGCATTTT
size: few; J: TRBJ2-7; V: TRBV5-1; D: TRBD1; CDR3: CASSLRDRGREQYF; DNA: TGCGCCAGCAGCTTGAGGGACAGGGGGCGGGAGCAGTACTTC